Described below is a single TCR beta chain sequence and its context. Clones were sequenced by immunoSEQ multiplex PCR, and TCRdb holds only the in-frame ones, with some missing. The table has around 35,000 clones, just over 90% seen once. This specimen comes from a study of T cell changes during pregnancy in multiple sclerosis. The germline V and J ends were trimmed by 3 bases and 7 bases, with 12 bases remaining between them. The CDR3 spans 13 residues. Germline lookup yields CDR1 MDHEN and CDR2 SYDVKM. The chain uses TRBV28 and TRBJ1-2; no clear D. This clonotype was obtained from a female donor with multiple sclerosis, enrolled in a pregnancy study. The sample was CD8+ T cells from peripheral blood mononuclear cells, taken in the first trimester of pregnancy. CDR3 amino acids: CASSFRGNGGYTF. The CDR3 DNA reads as TGTGCCAGCAGTTTTCGAGGGAACGGTGGCTACACCTTC.